This T cell receptor beta chain was identified in a study of blood T cell repertoires in COVID-19. Study at large: Nucleic acid was either cDNA or gDNA, and it came from T cells, B-cell-depleted T cells, or PBMCs.

This clone was counted once. The CDR3 has 14 amino acids. V trimming: 6 bases; J trimming: 5 bases; junction bases outside the gene matches: 9. Germline CDR1 is SGHRS and CDR2 is YFSETQ. In the authors' workflow: Counts of nucleated cells, estimated from reference gene primer amplification, were obtained. TCRdb's table, derived via immunoSEQ multiplex PCR, lists solely in-frame clones and lacks some. Clonal size and the V and J genes are those of that table, whereas D and trimming came from the DNA. The table shows about 64,000 clones, with around 80% occurring only once. The clonotype was recovered from a man in his 60s with COVID-19, enrolled during active disease. What was sequenced was peripheral blood. The J gene is TRBJ2-7, the V gene TRBV5-1; 9 bases map to TRBD1. In DNA, the CDR3 is TGCGCCAGCACCCCCGGGACAGGGAATAACGAGCAGTACTTC. Residues: CASTPGTGNNEQYF.